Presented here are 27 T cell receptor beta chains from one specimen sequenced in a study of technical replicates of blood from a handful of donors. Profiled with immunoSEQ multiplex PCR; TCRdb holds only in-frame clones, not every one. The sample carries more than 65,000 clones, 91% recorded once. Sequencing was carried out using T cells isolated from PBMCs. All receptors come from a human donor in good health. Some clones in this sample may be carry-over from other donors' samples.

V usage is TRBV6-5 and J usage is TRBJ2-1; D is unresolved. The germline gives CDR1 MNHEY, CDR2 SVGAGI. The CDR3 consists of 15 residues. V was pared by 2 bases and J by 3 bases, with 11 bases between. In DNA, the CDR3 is TGTGCCAGCAGTTACGTTTCAGGTCTCTACAATGAGCAGTTCTTC. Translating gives CASSYVSGLYNEQFF.

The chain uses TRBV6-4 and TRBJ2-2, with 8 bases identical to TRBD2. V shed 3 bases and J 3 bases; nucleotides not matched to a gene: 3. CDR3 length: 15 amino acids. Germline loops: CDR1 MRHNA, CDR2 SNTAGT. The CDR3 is CASSEVAGHTGELFF. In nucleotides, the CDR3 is TGTGCCAGCAGTGAGGTAGCGGGACACACCGGGGAGCTGTTTTTT.

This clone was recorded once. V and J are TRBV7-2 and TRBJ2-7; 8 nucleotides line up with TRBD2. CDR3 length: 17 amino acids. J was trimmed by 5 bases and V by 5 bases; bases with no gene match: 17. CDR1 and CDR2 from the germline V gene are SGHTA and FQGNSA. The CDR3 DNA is TGTGCCAGCAGCCTTTTGCCTCCGGGACTAGTGATCCACGAGCAGTACTTC. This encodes CASSLLPPGLVIHEQYF. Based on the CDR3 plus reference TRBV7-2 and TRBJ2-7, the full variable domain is GAGVSQSPSNKVTEKGKDVELRCDPISGHTALYWYRQSLGQGLEFLIYFQGNSAPDKSGLPSDRFSAERTGGSVSTLTIQRTQQEDSAVYLCASSLLPPGLVIHEQYFGPGTRLTVT.

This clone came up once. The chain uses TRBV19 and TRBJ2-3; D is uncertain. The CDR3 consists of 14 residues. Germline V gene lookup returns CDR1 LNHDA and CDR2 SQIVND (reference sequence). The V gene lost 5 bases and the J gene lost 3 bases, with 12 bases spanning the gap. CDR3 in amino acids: CASSEETQTDTQYF. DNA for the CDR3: TGTGCCAGTAGTGAGGAGACCCAGACAGATACGCAGTATTTT.

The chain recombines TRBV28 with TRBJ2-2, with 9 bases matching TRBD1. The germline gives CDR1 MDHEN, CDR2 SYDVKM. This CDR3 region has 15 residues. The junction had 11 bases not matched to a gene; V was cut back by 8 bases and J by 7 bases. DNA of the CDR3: TGTGCCAGCTTATCGGGACAGGGTATAGGCGGGGAGCTGTTTTTT. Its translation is CASLSGQGIGGELFF.

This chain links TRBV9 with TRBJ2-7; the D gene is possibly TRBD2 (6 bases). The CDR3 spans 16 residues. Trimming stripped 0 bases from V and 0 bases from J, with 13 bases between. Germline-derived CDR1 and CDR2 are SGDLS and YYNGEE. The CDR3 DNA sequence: TGTGCCAGCAGCGTAGATAGTAGCGGTAGCTCCTACGAGCAGTACTTC. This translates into CASSVDSSGSSYEQYF.

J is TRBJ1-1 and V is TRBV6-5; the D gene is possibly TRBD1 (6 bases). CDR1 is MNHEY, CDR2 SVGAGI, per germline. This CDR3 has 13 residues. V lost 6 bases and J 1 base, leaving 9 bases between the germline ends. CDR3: CASRGGWNTEAFF. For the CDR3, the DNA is TGTGCCAGCAGAGGGGGTTGGAACACTGAAGCTTTCTTT.

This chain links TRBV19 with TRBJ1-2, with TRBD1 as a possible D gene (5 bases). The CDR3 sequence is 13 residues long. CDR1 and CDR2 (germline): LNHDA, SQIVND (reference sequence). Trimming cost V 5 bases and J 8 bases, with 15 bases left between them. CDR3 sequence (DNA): TGTGCCAGTAGTTCCTCCCAGGGTCCCGGCTACACCTTC. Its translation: CASSSSQGPGYTF. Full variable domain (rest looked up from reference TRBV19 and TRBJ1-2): DGGITQSPKYLFRKEGQNVTLSCEQNLNHDAMYWYRQDPGQGLRLIYYSQIVNDFQKGDIAEGYSVSREKKESFPLTVTSAQKNPTAFYLCASSSSQGPGYTFGSGTRLTVV.

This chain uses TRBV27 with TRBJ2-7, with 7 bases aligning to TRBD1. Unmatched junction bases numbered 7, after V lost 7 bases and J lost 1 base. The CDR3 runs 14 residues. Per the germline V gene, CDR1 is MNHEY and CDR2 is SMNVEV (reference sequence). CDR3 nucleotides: TGTGCCAGCAAACAGGGGAGAGAATCCTACGAGCAGTACTTC. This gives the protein CASKQGRESYEQYF.

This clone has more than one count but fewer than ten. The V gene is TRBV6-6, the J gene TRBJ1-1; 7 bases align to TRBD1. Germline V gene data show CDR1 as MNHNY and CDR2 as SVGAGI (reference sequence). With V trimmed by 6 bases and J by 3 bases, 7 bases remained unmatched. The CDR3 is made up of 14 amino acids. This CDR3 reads CASSPGTAYTEAFF. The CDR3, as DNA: TGTGCCAGCAGCCCCGGGACAGCCTACACTGAAGCTTTCTTT.

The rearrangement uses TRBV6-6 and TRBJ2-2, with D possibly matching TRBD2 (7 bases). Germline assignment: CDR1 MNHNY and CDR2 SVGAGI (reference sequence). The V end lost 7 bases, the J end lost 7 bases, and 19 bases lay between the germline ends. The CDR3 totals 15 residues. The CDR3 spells CASTLREGVGGELFF. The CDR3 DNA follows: TGTGCCAGCACCCTGAGGGAGGGGGTGGGCGGGGAGCTGTTTTTT.

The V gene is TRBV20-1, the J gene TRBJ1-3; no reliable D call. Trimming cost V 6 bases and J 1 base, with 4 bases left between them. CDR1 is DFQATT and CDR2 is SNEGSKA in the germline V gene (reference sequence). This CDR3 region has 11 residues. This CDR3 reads CSARSGNTIYF. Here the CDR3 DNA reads TGCAGTGCGCGATCTGGAAACACCATATATTTT.

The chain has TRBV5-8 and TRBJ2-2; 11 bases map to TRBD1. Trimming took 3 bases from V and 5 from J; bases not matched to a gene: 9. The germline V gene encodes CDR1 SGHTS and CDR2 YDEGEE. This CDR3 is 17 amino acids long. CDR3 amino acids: CASSSDAGTGGTGELFF. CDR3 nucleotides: TGTGCCAGCAGCTCAGATGCGGGGACAGGGGGAACCGGGGAGCTGTTTTTT. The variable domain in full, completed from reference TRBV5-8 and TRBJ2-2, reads EAGVTQSPTHLIKTRGQQATLRCSPISGHTSVYWYQQALGLGLQFLLWYDEGEERNRGNFPPRFSGRQFPNYSSELNVNALELEDSALYLCASSSDAGTGGTGELFFGEGSRLTVL.

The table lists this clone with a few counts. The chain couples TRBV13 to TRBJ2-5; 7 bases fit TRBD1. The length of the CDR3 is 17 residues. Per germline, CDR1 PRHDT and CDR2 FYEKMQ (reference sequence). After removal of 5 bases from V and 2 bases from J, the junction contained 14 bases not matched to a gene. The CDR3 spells CASSKGPQGQAQETQYF. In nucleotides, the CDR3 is TGTGCCAGCAGCAAGGGCCCCCAAGGACAGGCACAAGAGACCCAGTACTTC. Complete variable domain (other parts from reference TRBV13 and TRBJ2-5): AAGVIQSPRHLIKEKRETATLKCYPIPRHDTVYWYQQGPGQDPQFLISFYEKMQSDKGSIPDRFSAQQFSDYHSELNMSSLELGDSALYFCASSKGPQGQAQETQYFGPGTRLLVL.

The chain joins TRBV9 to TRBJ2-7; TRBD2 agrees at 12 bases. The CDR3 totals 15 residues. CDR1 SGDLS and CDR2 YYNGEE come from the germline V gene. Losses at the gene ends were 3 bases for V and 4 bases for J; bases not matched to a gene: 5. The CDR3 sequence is CASSATSGSLYEQYF. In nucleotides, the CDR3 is TGTGCCAGCAGCGCGACTAGCGGGAGCCTGTACGAGCAGTACTTC.

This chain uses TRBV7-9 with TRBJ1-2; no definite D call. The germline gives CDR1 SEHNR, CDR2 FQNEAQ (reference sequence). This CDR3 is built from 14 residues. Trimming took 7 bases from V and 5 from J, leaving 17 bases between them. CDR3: CASNSLNSLYGYTF. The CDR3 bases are TGTGCCAGCAACTCGTTGAACAGTTTGTATGGCTACACCTTC.

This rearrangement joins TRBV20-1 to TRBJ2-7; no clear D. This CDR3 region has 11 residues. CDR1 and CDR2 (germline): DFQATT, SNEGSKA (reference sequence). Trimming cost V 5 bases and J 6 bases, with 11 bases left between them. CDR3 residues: CSAWVTGEQYF. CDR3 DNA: TGCAGTGCTTGGGTGACGGGCGAGCAGTACTTC.

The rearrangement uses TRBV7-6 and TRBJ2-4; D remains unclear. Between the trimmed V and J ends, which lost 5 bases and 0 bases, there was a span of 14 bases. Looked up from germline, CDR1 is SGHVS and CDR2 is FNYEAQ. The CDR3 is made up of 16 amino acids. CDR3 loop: CASSPRLSLAKNIQYF. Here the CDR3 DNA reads TGTGCCAGCAGCCCCCGCTTGAGTCTAGCCAAAAACATTCAGTACTTC.

The CDR3 nucleotides read TGCGCCAGCAGCTTGGAGGGACAGAGCCTTCAGCCCCAGCATTTT. This gives the protein CASSLEGQSLQPQHF. V is TRBV5-1 and J is TRBJ1-5; 7 nucleotides align to TRBD1. Germline V gives CDR1 SGHRS, CDR2 YFSETQ. The length of the CDR3 is 15 residues. V gave up 0 bases and J gave up 6 bases; unmatched junction bases: 6. The entire variable domain, with the rest obtained from reference TRBV5-1 and TRBJ1-5, is as follows: KAGVTQTPRYLIKTRGQQVTLSCSPISGHRSVSWYQQTPGQGLQFLFEYFSETQRNKGNFPGRFSGRQFSNSRSEMNVSTLELGDSALYLCASSLEGQSLQPQHFGDGTRLSIL.

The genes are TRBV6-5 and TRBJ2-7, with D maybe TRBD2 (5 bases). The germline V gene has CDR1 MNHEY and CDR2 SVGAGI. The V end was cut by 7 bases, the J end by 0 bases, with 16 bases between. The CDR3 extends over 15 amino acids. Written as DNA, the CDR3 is TGTGCCAGCACCCCCGAGGGTACTAGCTCCTACGAGCAGTACTTC. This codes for CASTPEGTSSYEQYF.

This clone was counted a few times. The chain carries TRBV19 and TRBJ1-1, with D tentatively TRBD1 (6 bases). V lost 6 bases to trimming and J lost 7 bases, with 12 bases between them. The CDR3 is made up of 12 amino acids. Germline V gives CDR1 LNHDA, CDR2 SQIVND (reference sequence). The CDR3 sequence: CASSLLTGEAFF. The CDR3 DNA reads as TGTGCCAGTAGCTTGTTGACAGGTGAAGCTTTCTTT.

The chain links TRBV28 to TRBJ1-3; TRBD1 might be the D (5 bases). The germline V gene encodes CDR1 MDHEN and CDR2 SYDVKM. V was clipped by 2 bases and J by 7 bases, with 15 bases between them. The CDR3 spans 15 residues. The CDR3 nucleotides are TGTGCCAGCAGTTTAGTCCTGGGGGGTGGGAACACCATATATTTT. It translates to CASSLVLGGGNTIYF.

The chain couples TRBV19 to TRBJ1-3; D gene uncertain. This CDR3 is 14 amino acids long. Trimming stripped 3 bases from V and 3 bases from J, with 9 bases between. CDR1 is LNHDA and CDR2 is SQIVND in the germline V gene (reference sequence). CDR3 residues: CASSISGGGNTIYF. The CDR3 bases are TGTGCCAGTAGTATTTCGGGAGGTGGAAACACCATATATTTT.

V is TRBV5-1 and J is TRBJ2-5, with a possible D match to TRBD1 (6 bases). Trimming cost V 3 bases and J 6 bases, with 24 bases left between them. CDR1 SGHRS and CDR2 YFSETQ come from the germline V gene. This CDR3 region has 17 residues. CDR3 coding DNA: TGCGCCAGCAGCTGGGGGCGTGGGCCCAGGGTTGGAAAGACCCAGTACTTC. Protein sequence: CASSWGRGPRVGKTQYF.

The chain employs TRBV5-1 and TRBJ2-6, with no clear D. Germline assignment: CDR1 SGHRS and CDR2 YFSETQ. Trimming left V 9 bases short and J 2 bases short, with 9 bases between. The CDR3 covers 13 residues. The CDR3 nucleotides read TGCGCCACCAGGAGCGCTGGGGCCAACGTCCTGACTTTC. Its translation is CATRSAGANVLTF.

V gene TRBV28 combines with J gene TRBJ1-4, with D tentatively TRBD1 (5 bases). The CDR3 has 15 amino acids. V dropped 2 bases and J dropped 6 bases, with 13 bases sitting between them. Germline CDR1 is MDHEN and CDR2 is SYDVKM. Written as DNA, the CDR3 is TGTGCCAGCAGTTTACCAGGGATCGTAGATGAAAAACTGTTTTTT. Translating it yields CASSLPGIVDEKLFF.

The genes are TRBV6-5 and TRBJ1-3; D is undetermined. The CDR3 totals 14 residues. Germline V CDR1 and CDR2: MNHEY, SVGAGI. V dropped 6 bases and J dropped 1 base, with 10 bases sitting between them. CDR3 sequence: CASSPETSGNTIYF. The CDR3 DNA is TGTGCCAGCAGCCCCGAGACTTCTGGAAACACCATATATTTT.